The 27 T cell receptor beta chains listed next were all sequenced from one sample in a study of shared clonotypes between healthy human individuals. Method: immunoSEQ multiplex PCR; TCRdb's copy keeps in-frame clones and lacks some. The table records around 2,000,000 clones, approximately 94% of them present only once. Naivety among CD8 cells was defined by CD45RO negativity and positive CCR7 selection, thereby excluding terminally differentiated effector memory CD45RA+ cells. Sequencing was carried out using naive CD8+ T cells from PBMCs. All receptors derive from a man between 18 and 35 years old in good health. Some clones in this sample may be carry-over from other donors' samples.

This chain uses TRBV27 with TRBJ1-4; TRBD1 matches 9 bases. The germline gives CDR1 MNHEY, CDR2 SMNVEV (reference sequence). This CDR3 spans 15 amino acids. The V segment lost 8 bases and the J segment 7 bases; nucleotides outside the gene matches: 11. Here the CDR3 reads CASVLTGGPREKLFF. The CDR3 nucleotides read TGTGCCAGCGTACTTACAGGGGGCCCTCGTGAAAAACTGTTTTTT.

This chain uses TRBV6-5 with TRBJ1-4; weak D call: TRBD1 (6 bases). The CDR3 contains 16 residues. Germline V gene lookup returns CDR1 MNHEY and CDR2 SVGAGI. V was clipped by 2 bases and J by 8 bases, with 18 bases between them. CDR3 bases: TGTGCCAGCAGTTACGCCGAACAGGGAGGGGAAGAAAAACTGTTTTTT. Its translation: CASSYAEQGGEEKLFF.

This chain joins TRBV27 and TRBJ1-1; possible D gene TRBD1, 6 bases. Trimming cost V 5 bases and J 6 bases, with 16 bases left between them. In germline, CDR1 is MNHEY, CDR2 SMNVEV (reference sequence). CDR3 length: 14 residues. CDR3 DNA: TGTGCCAGCAGTCCGTGGACAGCGGCCCCTGAAGCTTTCTTT. Its translation is CASSPWTAAPEAFF.

This rearrangement joins TRBV9 to TRBJ1-2, with TRBD1 matching over 11 bases. CDR3 size: 17 residues. The V gene end was trimmed by 3 bases and the J gene end by 3 bases; junction bases not matched to a gene: 10. The germline gives CDR1 SGDLS, CDR2 YYNGEE. This CDR3 is CASSGPGTGGLDYGYTF. In DNA, the CDR3 is TGTGCCAGCAGCGGCCCCGGGACAGGGGGTTTAGACTATGGCTACACCTTC.

The chain recombines TRBV9 with TRBJ1-2; 7 nucleotides line up with TRBD1. The CDR3 consists of 19 residues. Losses at the gene ends were 3 bases for V and 3 bases for J; bases not matched to a gene: 20. Germline V gene data show CDR1 as SGDLS and CDR2 as YYNGEE. The CDR3 loop reads CASSDGGRGRSTFDYGYTF. DNA for the CDR3: TGTGCCAGCAGCGATGGGGGTAGGGGGCGATCTACCTTCGACTATGGCTACACCTTC.

The gene calls are TRBV15 and TRBJ2-3, with TRBD1 matching 7 bases. Germline CDR1 and CDR2: LNHNV and YYDKDF (reference sequence). The CDR3 has 13 amino acids. The ends lost 8 bases at V and 8 bases at J; junction bases unmatched: 10. As DNA, the CDR3 is TGTGCCACCTCCCCCCGACAGGGCGGTACGCAGTATTTT. It is translated as CATSPRQGGTQYF. Filled out from reference TRBV15 and TRBJ2-3, the complete variable domain reads DAMVIQNPRYQVTQFGKPVTLSCSQTLNHNVMYWYQQKSSQAPKLLFHYYDKDFNNEADTPDNFQSRRPNTSFCFLDIRSPGLGDTAMYLCATSPRQGGTQYFGPGTRLTVL.

This clone was picked up a small number of times. The chain is built from TRBV10-3 and TRBJ1-5, with D possibly matching TRBD1 (5 bases). The CDR3 extends over 14 amino acids. CDR1 is ENHRY, CDR2 SYGVKD, per germline. The V end lost 0 bases, the J end lost 8 bases, and 11 bases lay between the germline ends. In nucleotides, the CDR3 is TGTGCCATCAGTGAGTCAGGGACCCTGGAGCCCCAGCATTTT. Its protein is CAISESGTLEPQHF.

J is TRBJ2-7 and V is TRBV27, with D possibly TRBD2 on 6 matching bases. The CDR3 is 16 residues long. Trimming took off 0 bases at V and 2 bases at J, with 14 bases between the two ends. Per the germline V gene, CDR1 is MNHEY and CDR2 is SMNVEV (reference sequence). CDR3 DNA sequence: TGTGCCAGCAGTTTATCTACGGGAGACTGGCCCTACGAGCAGTACTTC. It translates to CASSLSTGDWPYEQYF.

This rearrangement joins TRBV6-5 to TRBJ1-5, with 10 bases that match TRBD1. CDR3 length equals 15 residues. Trimming removed 5 bases from V and 3 bases from J; junction bases left unmatched: 4. Germline V lookup: CDR1 MNHEY, CDR2 SVGAGI. The CDR3 bases are TGTGCCAGCAGTAAGACAGGGGGCTTCAATCAGCCCCAGCATTTT. Translation: CASSKTGGFNQPQHF.

The genes are TRBV25-1 and TRBJ2-4, with D possibly matching TRBD2 (5 bases). Germline lookup yields CDR1 MGHDK and CDR2 SYGVNS. The CDR3 is 13 residues long. The V end lost 4 bases, the J end lost 9 bases, and 13 bases lay between the germline ends. The CDR3 protein is CASSVGVRAIQYF. The CDR3 nucleotides read TGTGCCAGCAGTGTGGGAGTTCGGGCCATTCAGTACTTC. Together with reference TRBV25-1 and TRBJ2-4, the CDR3 gives the full variable domain: EADIYQTPRYLVIGTGKKITLECSQTMGHDKMYWYQQDPGMELHLIHYSYGVNSTEKGDLSSESTVSRIRTEHFPLTLESARPSHTSQYLCASSVGVRAIQYFGAGTRLSVL.

J is TRBJ2-5 and V is TRBV6-5, with D perhaps matching TRBD2 (6 bases). CDR1 is MNHEY, CDR2 SVGAGI, per germline. V lost 0 bases and J 3 bases, leaving 14 bases between the germline ends. This CDR3 has 16 residues. The CDR3 loop is CASSYSPLGGKETQYF. CDR3 coding DNA: TGTGCCAGCAGTTACTCCCCGCTGGGGGGAAAAGAGACCCAGTACTTC.

The chain couples TRBV27 to TRBJ1-1, with D unclear. CDR1 and CDR2 (germline): MNHEY, SMNVEV (reference sequence). The CDR3 length is 12 residues. V was shortened by 4 bases and J by 3 bases, with 6 bases between the two germline ends. The CDR3 DNA is TGTGCCAGCAGTTCTAAGGACACTGAAGCTTTCTTT. Its translation: CASSSKDTEAFF.

A word on this clone: Other DNA sequences within the sample encode an identical CDR3. The chain carries TRBV5-1 and TRBJ2-7; tentative D call: TRBD2 (6 bases). CDR1 SGHRS and CDR2 YFSETQ come from the germline V gene. The CDR3 loop spans 15 amino acids. The V end lost 0 bases, the J end lost 1 base, and 11 bases lay between the germline ends. DNA of the CDR3: TGCGCCAGCAGCTTGGAAGGCGGGATTTCCTACGAGCAGTACTTC. This translates into CASSLEGGISYEQYF.

In regard to this clone: Other DNA sequences in this sample translate to the same CDR3. This sequence joins TRBV29-1 and TRBJ2-7; 14 positions agree with TRBD2. The germline V gene has CDR1 SQVTM and CDR2 ANQGSEA. The CDR3 has 13 amino acids. V gave up 6 bases and J gave up 4 bases; unmatched junction bases: 2. The CDR3 loop reads CSVGTSGRYEQYF. The CDR3 nucleotides are TGCAGCGTCGGGACTAGCGGGAGATACGAGCAGTACTTC.

The chain uses TRBV9 and TRBJ2-7, with 10 positions matching TRBD2. Germline V gene lookup returns CDR1 SGDLS and CDR2 YYNGEE. J gave up 0 bases and V 0 bases, and 6 bases lay outside the gene matches. The CDR3 is 17 amino acids. The CDR3 sequence: CASSVDELAGVSYEQYF. The DNA of the CDR3 is TGTGCCAGCAGCGTAGATGAGCTAGCGGGGGTCTCCTACGAGCAGTACTTC.

The chain carries TRBV7-6 and TRBJ1-1; no clear D. Deletions cut 5 bases from V and 2 bases from J, with 6 bases between. The germline CDR1 and CDR2 sequences are SGHVS and FNYEAQ. The CDR3 extends over 12 amino acids. The CDR3 region has the DNA TGTGCCAGCAGCCCCGACAACACTGAAGCTTTCTTT. Translating it yields CASSPDNTEAFF.

The rearrangement links TRBV5-1 to TRBJ1-1; no definite D call. The V end lost 3 bases, the J end lost 0 bases, and 9 bases lay between the germline ends. The CDR3 runs 14 residues. CDR1 is SGHRS and CDR2 is YFSETQ in the germline V gene. CDR3 loop: CASSYTALNTEAFF. The CDR3 DNA sequence: TGCGCCAGCAGCTACACAGCATTGAACACTGAAGCTTTCTTT.

The V and J genes are TRBV11-2 and TRBJ2-5, with D tentatively TRBD1 (6 bases). This CDR3 is built from 15 residues. Germline CDR1 is SGHAT and CDR2 is FQNNGV. V lost 5 bases to trimming and J lost 4 bases, with 17 bases between them. The DNA for the CDR3 is TGTGCCAGCAGCCGTACAGCAGGGGTTGTAGAGACCCAGTACTTC. Translating gives CASSRTAGVVETQYF.

The chain combines TRBV11-2 with TRBJ2-3; possibly TRBD2 for D (6 bases). From germline, CDR1 is SGHAT and CDR2 FQNNGV. The CDR3 contains 16 residues. The V gene lost 5 bases and the J gene lost 4 bases, with 19 bases spanning the gap. This CDR3 reads CASSPRGTGLADTQYF. The CDR3 DNA reads TGTGCCAGCAGCCCGAGGGGCACGGGACTGGCAGATACGCAGTATTTT.

This chain uses TRBV5-6 with TRBJ1-2; 7 bases are shared with TRBD1. The CDR3 has 15 residues. V dropped 0 bases and J dropped 1; count of bases not matched to a gene: 3. Per germline, CDR1 SGHDT and CDR2 YYEEEE. The CDR3 DNA follows: TGTGCCAGCAGCTTGGAGGGACAGCGTAACTATGGCTACACCTTC. Translating it yields CASSLEGQRNYGYTF.

The chain is built from TRBV5-1 and TRBJ2-1; no firm D call. This CDR3 has 12 residues. The germline V gene has CDR1 SGHRS and CDR2 YFSETQ. V dropped 5 bases and J dropped 6 bases, with 9 bases sitting between them. The CDR3 nucleotides read TGCGCCAGCAGATCGACTCTCAATGAGCAGTTCTTC. It specifies CASRSTLNEQFF. The whole variable domain, filled in from reference TRBV5-1 and TRBJ2-1, reads KAGVTQTPRYLIKTRGQQVTLSCSPISGHRSVSWYQQTPGQGLQFLFEYFSETQRNKGNFPGRFSGRQFSNSRSEMNVSTLELGDSALYLCASRSTLNEQFFGPGTRLTVL.

The rearrangement joins TRBV19 to TRBJ1-1; 7 bases are shared with TRBD1. V lost 5 bases to trimming and J lost 5 bases; unmatched junction nucleotides: 11. CDR3 length: 15 residues. CDR1 LNHDA and CDR2 SQIVND come from the germline V gene (reference sequence). As DNA, the CDR3 is TGTGCCAGTAGTCCTCGACAGGGACTGAGGACTGAAGCTTTCTTT. Its translation is CASSPRQGLRTEAFF. The whole variable domain, remainder taken from reference TRBV19 and TRBJ1-1, is DGGITQSPKYLFRKEGQNVTLSCEQNLNHDAMYWYRQDPGQGLRLIYYSQIVNDFQKGDIAEGYSVSREKKESFPLTVTSAQKNPTAFYLCASSPRQGLRTEAFFGQGTRLTVV.

This sequence joins TRBV7-9 and TRBJ2-3; D unresolved. CDR1 SEHNR and CDR2 FQNEAQ come from the germline V gene (reference sequence). CDR3 size: 15 residues. V dropped 5 bases and J dropped 3 bases, with 15 bases sitting between them. The CDR3: CASSLTSLWTDTQYF. The CDR3 DNA reads TGTGCCAGCAGCCTCACAAGCTTGTGGACAGATACGCAGTATTTT.

The V call is TRBV13, the J call TRBJ2-7; maybe TRBD1 (5 bases). The CDR3 consists of 16 residues. CDR1 and CDR2 (germline): PRHDT, FYEKMQ (reference sequence). The germline V and J ends were trimmed by 0 bases and 2 bases, with 14 bases remaining between them. CDR3 sequence (DNA): TGTGCCAGCAGCTTAGGCCAAGGGGTTGGGACCTACGAGCAGTACTTC. Translated, it gives CASSLGQGVGTYEQYF.

The genes are TRBV10-1 and TRBJ2-2; D is possibly TRBD1 or TRBD2 (5 bases each). The length of the CDR3 is 12 residues. The germline V gene has CDR1 WNHNN and CDR2 SYGVQD (reference sequence). Trimming removed 4 bases from V and 7 bases from J, with 7 bases in between. The CDR3 coding sequence is TGCGCCAGCAGTGGAGGGGTCGGGGAGCTGTTTTTT. It translates to CASSGGVGELFF.

The chain couples TRBV9 to TRBJ1-2; TRBD1 aligns across 9 bases. This CDR3 contains 11 residues. The V gene end was trimmed by 3 bases and the J gene end by 10 bases; junction bases not matched to a gene: 1. In germline, CDR1 is SGDLS, CDR2 YYNGEE. CDR3 protein: CASSGQGDYTF. The DNA of the CDR3 is TGTGCCAGCAGCGGACAGGGGGACTACACCTTC.

V is TRBV4-1 and J is TRBJ2-7; tentative D call: TRBD2 (5 bases). The CDR3 runs to 15 residues. Germline V gives CDR1 MGHRA, CDR2 YSYEKL. V shed 0 bases and J shed 3 bases, with 12 bases lying between them. CDR3 bases: TGCGCCAGCAGCCAAGAAGCGGATTGGGTCTACGAGCAGTACTTC. Residues: CASSQEADWVYEQYF.